This T cell receptor (beta chain) is drawn from a study of blood T cell repertoires in COVID-19. Study-level background: Sites in the United States, Italy and Spain provided acute and convalescent COVID-19 samples.

Trimming shortened V by 5 bases and J by 0 bases, and 11 bases separated the two germline ends. The germline CDR1 and CDR2 sequences are SEHNR and FQNEAQ (reference sequence). This CDR3 spans 15 amino acids. TCRdb's copy holds only in-frame clones and misses some; the assay was immunoSEQ multiplex PCR. The sample contains some 200,000 clones, about 89% of which appear only once. Two negative PCRs, clearance, or symptom resolution characterized the recovered Cohort 3 donors. This clone was found once. The chain has TRBV7-9 and TRBJ1-3; possible D gene TRBD1, 6 bases. The sequencing input was PBMCs or T cells enriched from blood (not recorded which). The TCR was taken from a woman under 30 who had recovered from COVID-19. CDR3: CASSRDTSSGNTIYF. CDR3 nucleotides: TGTGCCAGCAGCCGGGACACAAGCTCTGGAAACACCATATATTTT.